A single TCR beta chain is shown here with its context. Its antigen remains unknown. This entry is derived from a study of T cell repertoires in cytomegalovirus infection. The wider study: Public TCR beta signatures indicated both CMV infection and matching HLA type. The study's findings and limits: Totalled public TCR beta family frequency picked out people who carried CMV plus the relevant HLA. Dominating the ex vivo response were TCR beta clonotypes that were CMV-specific and HLA-C-restricted.

A single record per CDR3 protein comes from TCRdb applying MiXCR to the reads. The sample yields a few hundred thousand distinct CDR3 sequences, around a sixth seen once. Germline lookup yields CDR1 LGHDT and CDR2 YNNKEL (reference sequence). The CDR3 length is 13 residues. The germline V and J ends were trimmed by 0 bases and 10 bases, with 11 bases remaining between them. This chain connects TRBV3-1 to TRBJ2-3, with D tentatively TRBD2 (5 bases). Sequencing was carried out using PBMCs. The TCR was taken from a human donor in good health (CMV status not recorded). Some clones in this sample may be carry-over from other donors' samples. Written as DNA, the CDR3 is TGTGCCAGCAGCCAAGATCGGGGTCAAGCGCAGTATTTT. Translation gives CASSQDRGQAQYF.